The clone carrying this T cell receptor (beta chain) was seen a few times. Its cognate antigen is unknown. The data originate from a study of early T cells in non-severe SARS-CoV-2 infection. Looking at the study overall: Sequenced material consisted of bulk RNA (from unsorted whole blood), and chains were unpaired. Notes on the study in general: Anti-spike CD8 specificities were favored by VDJdb matching, whose results missed private and CD4 specificities.

The CDR3 has 18 amino acids. Germline CDR1 and CDR2: SGHVS and FNYEAQ. V lost 4 bases, J lost 0 bases, and 19 bases lay in between. Individual cDNA molecules were tagged with unique molecular identifiers. MiXCR, run by TCRdb on the 5' RACE reads, gives a single entry per CDR3 protein. This table holds 60,000 or so distinct CDR3 sequences, less than 11% found once. The receptor was derived from an adult who was a healthcare worker with PCR-confirmed SARS-CoV-2 infection or an uninfected control (not recorded which). The sample comprised whole blood. The chain joins TRBV7-6 to TRBJ2-1; the D is unclear. The CDR3 sequence: CASSYGIAQLGSYNEQFF. CDR3 DNA sequence: TGTGCCAGCAGCTACGGTATTGCCCAACTGGGCTCCTACAATGAGCAGTTCTTC.